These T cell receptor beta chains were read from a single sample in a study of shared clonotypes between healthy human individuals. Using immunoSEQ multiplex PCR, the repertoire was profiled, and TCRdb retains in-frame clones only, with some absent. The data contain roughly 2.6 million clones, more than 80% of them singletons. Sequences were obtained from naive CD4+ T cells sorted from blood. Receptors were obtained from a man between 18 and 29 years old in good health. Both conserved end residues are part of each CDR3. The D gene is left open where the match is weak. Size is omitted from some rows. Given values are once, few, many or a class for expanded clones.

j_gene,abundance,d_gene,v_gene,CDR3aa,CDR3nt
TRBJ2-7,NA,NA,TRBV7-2,CASSPPWGVEQYF,TGTGCCAGCAGCCCCCCCTGGGGGGTTGAGCAGTACTTC
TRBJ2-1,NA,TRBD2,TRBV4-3,CASSQGGLASYNEQFF,TGCGCCAGCAGCCAAGGTGGACTAGCGAGCTACAATGAGCAGTTCTTC
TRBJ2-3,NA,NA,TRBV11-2,CASSLTGSWDTQYF,TGTGCCAGCAGCTTAACCGGGTCTTGGGATACGCAGTATTTT
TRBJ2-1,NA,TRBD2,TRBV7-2,CASSPDSGTAQFF,TGTGCCAGCAGCCCCGATAGCGGGACGGCGCAGTTCTTC
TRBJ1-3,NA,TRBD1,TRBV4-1,CASGRGLGNTIYF,TGCGCCAGCGGCAGGGGGCTTGGAAACACCATATATTTT
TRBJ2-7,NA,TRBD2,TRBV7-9,CASSPGLAGAYPYEQYF,TGTGCCAGCAGCCCGGGACTAGCGGGAGCGTACCCCTACGAGCAGTACTTC
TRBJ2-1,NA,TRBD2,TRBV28,CASSLPGLAGGQFF,TGTGCCAGCAGTTTGCCAGGACTAGCGGGTGGGCAGTTCTTC
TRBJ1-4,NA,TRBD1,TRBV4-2,CASSQDSGTGAPEKLFF,TGTGCCAGCAGCCAAGATTCAGGGACAGGGGCACCTGAAAAACTGTTTTTT
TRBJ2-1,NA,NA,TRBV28,CASSLTRNEQFF,TGTGCCAGCAGTTTAACCAGGAATGAGCAGTTCTTC
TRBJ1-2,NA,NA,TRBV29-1,CSVARRDGKGYGYTF,TGCAGCGTTGCTCGGAGGGATGGGAAGGGCTATGGCTACACCTTC
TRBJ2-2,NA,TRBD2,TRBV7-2,CASSWGLAGTGELFF,TGTGCCAGCAGCTGGGGACTAGCGGGAACCGGGGAGCTGTTTTTT
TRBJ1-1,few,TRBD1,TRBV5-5,CASSLGTGLNTEAFF,TGTGCCAGCAGCTTGGGGACAGGATTGAACACTGAAGCTTTCTTT
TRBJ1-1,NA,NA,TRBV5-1,CASSFKGGSTEAFF,TGCGCCAGCAGCTTTAAGGGGGGGAGCACTGAAGCTTTCTTT
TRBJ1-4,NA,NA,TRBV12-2,CASRLVLLEKLFF,TGTGCAAGTCGCTTAGTGTTACTTGAAAAACTGTTTTTT
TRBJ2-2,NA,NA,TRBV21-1,CASSNGKWTGELFF,TGTGCCAGCAGCAACGGGAAGTGGACCGGGGAGCTGTTTTTT
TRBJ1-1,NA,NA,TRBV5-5,CASSPGHRGTEAFF,TGTGCCAGCAGCCCGGGACATCGCGGCACTGAAGCTTTCTTT
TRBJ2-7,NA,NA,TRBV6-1,CASSATYYEQYF,TGTGCCAGCAGTGCCACATACTACGAGCAGTACTTC
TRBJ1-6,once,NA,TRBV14,CASSQDRSTPLHF,TGTGCCAGCAGCCAAGATAGAAGTACACCCCTCCACTTT
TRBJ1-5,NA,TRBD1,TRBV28,CASSSTSGTGRNQPQHF,TGTGCCAGCAGTTCCACCTCCGGGACAGGGCGGAATCAGCCCCAGCATTTT
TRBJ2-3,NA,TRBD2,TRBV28,CASSPPGLAGTDTQYF,TGTGCCAGCAGTCCGCCGGGACTAGCGGGCACAGATACGCAGTATTTT
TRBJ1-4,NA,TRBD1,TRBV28,CASSLQGGRGNEKLFF,TGTGCCAGCAGCCTCCAGGGGGGCCGGGGTAATGAAAAACTGTTTTTT
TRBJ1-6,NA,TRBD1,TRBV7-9,CASSNTLTGTNSPLHF,TGTGCCAGCAGTAACACCCTGACAGGGACTAATTCACCCCTCCACTTT
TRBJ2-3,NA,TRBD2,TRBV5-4,CASSPGTSGTFWGDTQYF,TGTGCCAGCAGCCCCGGGACTAGCGGAACCTTCTGGGGGGATACGCAGTATTTT
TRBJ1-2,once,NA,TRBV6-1,CASSEEVGAHYYGYTF,TGTGCCAGCAGTGAAGAAGTGGGGGCCCACTACTATGGCTACACCTTC
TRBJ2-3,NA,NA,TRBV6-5,CASSNGDTQYF,TGTGCCAGCAGTAACGGAGATACGCAGTATTTT
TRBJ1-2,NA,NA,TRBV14,CASSQDPAQDHGYTF,TGTGCCAGCAGCCAAGATCCGGCACAGGACCATGGCTACACCTTC
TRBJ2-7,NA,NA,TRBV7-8,CASSLGREPYEQYF,TGTGCCAGCAGCTTAGGTCGGGAGCCCTACGAGCAGTACTTC
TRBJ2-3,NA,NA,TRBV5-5,CASSLPQGPDTQYF,TGTGCCAGCAGCTTGCCGCAGGGCCCAGATACGCAGTATTTT
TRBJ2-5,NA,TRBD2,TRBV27,CASSLLGGAVKTQYF,TGTGCCAGCAGTTTACTCGGGGGGGCCGTAAAGACCCAGTACTTC
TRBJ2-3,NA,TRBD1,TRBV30,CAWSKVKGAADTQYF,TGTGCCTGGAGTAAGGTAAAGGGGGCGGCTGATACGCAGTATTTT
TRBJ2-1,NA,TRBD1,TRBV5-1,CASSPLRDSGHNEQFF,TGCGCCAGCAGCCCGCTCCGGGACAGCGGACACAATGAGCAGTTCTTC
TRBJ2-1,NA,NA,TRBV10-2,CASSVGGAREIYNEQFF,TGCGCCAGCAGTGTAGGGGGTGCGCGGGAGATTTACAATGAGCAGTTCTTC
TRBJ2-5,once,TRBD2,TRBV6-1,CGSGVQETQYF,TGTGGTAGCGGGGTCCAAGAGACCCAGTACTTC
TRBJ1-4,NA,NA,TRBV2,CASSKQGLGEKLFF,TGTGCCAGCAGTAAACAGGGATTGGGTGAAAAACTGTTTTTT
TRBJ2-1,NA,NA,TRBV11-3,CASSSGTRSYNEQFF,TGTGCCAGCAGCTCGGGGACTCGTTCCTACAATGAGCAGTTCTTC
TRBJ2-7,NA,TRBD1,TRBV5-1,CASSLVGQVSYEQYF,TGCGCCAGCAGCTTGGTTGGACAGGTTTCCTACGAGCAGTACTTC
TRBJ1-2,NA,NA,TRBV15,CATSRDRTYGYTF,TGTGCCACCAGCAGAGACAGAACCTATGGCTACACCTTC
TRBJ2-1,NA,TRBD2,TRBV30,CAWSTVRTSGGPYNEQFF,TGTGCCTGGAGTACTGTAAGGACTAGCGGGGGGCCCTACAATGAGCAGTTCTTC
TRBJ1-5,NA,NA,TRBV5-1,CASSLEGWQPQHF,TGCGCCAGCAGCTTGGAGGGTTGGCAGCCCCAGCATTTT
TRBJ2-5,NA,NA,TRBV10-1,CASRGGQALEGTQYF,TGCGCCAGCAGGGGAGGACAGGCCCTGGAGGGGACCCAGTACTTC
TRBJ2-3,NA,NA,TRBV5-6,CASISGRKASTDTQYF,TGTGCCAGCATCAGCGGACGGAAGGCTAGCACAGATACGCAGTATTTT
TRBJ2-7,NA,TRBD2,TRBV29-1,CSVKVAGGPGEQYF,TGCAGCGTGAAGGTAGCGGGAGGGCCAGGAGAGCAGTACTTC
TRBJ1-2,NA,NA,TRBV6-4,CASSDSRVGGYTF,TGTGCCAGCAGTGACTCGAGGGTCGGTGGCTACACCTTC
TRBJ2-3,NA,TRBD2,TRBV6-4,CASSAVLARGKKDTQYF,TGTGCCAGCAGTGCCGTACTAGCGAGGGGAAAAAAAGATACGCAGTATTTT
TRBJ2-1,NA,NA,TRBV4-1,CASSQDWGPPNEQFF,TGCGCCAGCAGCCAAGATTGGGGCCCTCCCAATGAGCAGTTCTTC
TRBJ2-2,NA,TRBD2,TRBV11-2,CASSLEGPGEGLPGELFF,TGTGCCAGCAGCTTAGAGGGGCCCGGGGAGGGCCTTCCGGGGGAGCTGTTTTTT
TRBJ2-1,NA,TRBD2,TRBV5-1,CASSSGLAEGREEQFF,TGCGCCAGCAGCTCGGGACTAGCGGAGGGACGGGAGGAGCAGTTCTTC
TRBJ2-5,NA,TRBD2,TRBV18,CASSPIAGGNQETQYF,TGTGCCAGCTCCCCCATAGCGGGAGGCAACCAAGAGACCCAGTACTTC
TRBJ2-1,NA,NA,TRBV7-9,CASSLDARSSYNEQFF,TGTGCCAGCAGCTTAGATGCTAGGAGCTCCTACAATGAGCAGTTCTTC
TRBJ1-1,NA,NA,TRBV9,CASSVVPPQGKTEAFF,TGTGCCAGCAGCGTAGTCCCCCCTCAGGGTAAGACTGAAGCTTTCTTT
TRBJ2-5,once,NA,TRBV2,CASSEIEGQETQYF,TGTGCCAGCAGTGAAATCGAGGGTCAAGAGACCCAGTACTTC
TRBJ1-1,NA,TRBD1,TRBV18,CASSRQGLDTEAFF,TGTGCCAGCTCACGACAGGGACTCGACACTGAAGCTTTCTTT
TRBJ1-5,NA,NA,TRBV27,CASSLRWGQIGNQPQHF,TGTGCCAGCAGTTTGAGGTGGGGTCAAATTGGGAATCAGCCCCAGCATTTT
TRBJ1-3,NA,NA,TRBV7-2,CASSLVGAGNTIYF,TGTGCCAGCAGCTTAGTAGGAGCCGGAAACACCATATATTTT
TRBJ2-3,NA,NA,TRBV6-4,CASSPRGAGTDTQYF,TGTGCCAGCAGTCCCCGGGGGGCAGGCACAGATACGCAGTATTTT
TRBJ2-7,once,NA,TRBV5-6,CASSFAGTTYGKQYF,TGTGCCAGCAGCTTCGCCGGGACAACCTACGGGAAGCAGTACTTC
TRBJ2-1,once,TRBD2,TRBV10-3,CAISESQGLADYNEQFF,TGTGCCATCAGTGAGTCTCAGGGACTAGCGGATTACAATGAGCAGTTCTTC